Following are 8 T cell receptor beta chains from one sample sequenced in a study of vaccination and CD4 T cells after COVID-19. Which antigens these TCRs recognize remains unknown. An Oncomine TCR Beta short-read assay was used to sequence the DNA from cultured CD4+ T cells. From the PCR reads, TCRdb called clonotypes with MiXCR, one entry per CDR3 protein. The sample carries 9,500 to 15,000 distinct CDR3 sequences, 60% recorded once. This sample's treatment: approximately 9-day PBMC culture with coronavirus spike peptide pools or control peptides (ViraFEST assay). Material for sequencing was CD4+ T cells from blood, cultured in vitro. Receptor source: a human donor who had recovered from COVID-19.

J is TRBJ2-5 and V is TRBV6-1, with 9 nucleotides matching TRBD1. Germline assignment: CDR1 MNHNS and CDR2 SASEGT. V lost 2 bases to trimming and J lost 5 bases; unmatched junction nucleotides: 6. This CDR3 has 15 residues. CDR3 amino acids: CASSEQGDRVETQYF. For the CDR3, the DNA is TGTGCCAGCAGTGAACAAGGGGACAGGGTTGAGACCCAGTACTTC.

The V gene is TRBV19, the J gene TRBJ2-3, with TRBD2 identical over 10 bases. Unmatched junction bases numbered 7, after V lost 6 bases and J lost 4 bases. The CDR3 contains 15 residues. Germline lookup yields CDR1 LNHDA and CDR2 SQIVND (reference sequence). The CDR3 loop reads CASSPLAGAADTQYF. In DNA form, the CDR3 reads TGTGCCAGTAGCCCCCTAGCGGGAGCGGCAGATACGCAGTATTTT.

This chain connects TRBV19 to TRBJ1-5, with a tentative D call TRBD1 (5 bases). Germline loops: CDR1 LNHDA, CDR2 SQIVND (reference sequence). V was clipped by 1 base and J by 0 bases, with 10 bases between them. The CDR3 totals 16 residues. The CDR3 nucleotides are TGTGCCAGTAGTATAGGGTGGGGGAATAGCAATCAGCCCCAGCATTTT. It specifies CASSIGWGNSNQPQHF.

This clonotype showed up just a few times. The chain uses TRBV7-8 and TRBJ1-6; 8 nucleotides match TRBD1. Unmatched junction bases numbered 10, after V lost 5 bases and J lost 7 bases. The germline V gene has CDR1 SGHVS and CDR2 FQNEAQ. This CDR3 is 16 amino acids long. CDR3 region: CASSDRDRIQNSPLHF. The CDR3 DNA reads TGTGCCAGCAGCGATCGGGACAGGATCCAAAATTCACCCCTCCACTTT.

This clonotype occurred once. V usage is TRBV20-1 and J usage is TRBJ2-3; 9 bases match TRBD2. The CDR3 is made up of 15 amino acids. Germline CDR1 reads DFQATT; CDR2 reads SNEGSKA (reference sequence). With 6 bases clipped from V and 2 bases from J, the junction kept 9 bases outside the gene matches. The CDR3 region has the DNA TGCAGTGCGGGGCGGCGGGAGGGATACACAGATACGCAGTATTTT. Protein product: CSAGRREGYTDTQYF.

The chain links TRBV12-3 or TRBV12-4 to TRBJ1-2; TRBD1 might be the D (5 bases). Trimming removed 6 bases at V and 6 bases at J, with 17 bases between. The CDR3 covers 14 residues. CDR3 bases: TGTGCCAGCAGCTACGGTCAGGGAATCAATGGCTACACCTTC. Protein sequence: CASSYGQGINGYTF.

V and J are TRBV18 and TRBJ1-5; 10 bases match TRBD1. CDR3 size: 15 residues. With V trimmed by 4 bases and J by 6 bases, 6 bases remained unmatched. Germline CDR1 KGHSH, CDR2 LQKENI. CDR3 sequence: CASSRTGGESQPQHF. The CDR3 DNA is TGTGCCAGCTCACGGACAGGGGGAGAGAGTCAGCCCCAGCATTTT.

The chain carries TRBV7-3 and TRBJ2-3; weak D call: TRBD2 (5 bases). Germline lookup yields CDR1 SGHTA and CDR2 FQGTGA. V shed 2 bases and J shed 4 bases, with 7 bases lying between them. The CDR3 consists of 13 residues. The CDR3 nucleotides are TGTGCCAGCAGCTTACTTAGCGCAGATACGCAGTATTTT. Translation: CASSLLSADTQYF.